The 10 T cell receptor beta chains reported below all come from one sample, sequenced in a study of blood T cell repertoires in COVID-19. This table comes from immunoSEQ multiplex PCR, and its TCRdb copy is limited to in-frame clones, with some not included. Of 75,000 to 85,000 clones in the sample, approximately 88% were seen once. Sequences were obtained from peripheral blood. These receptors all stem from a human donor in a cohort sampled during active COVID-19.

This clone has a handful of counts. The junction and the germline gene differ at one end; a read error may be behind it. This chain uses TRBV10-3 with TRBJ2-5; 7 bases match TRBD1. This CDR3 has 15 residues. Germline CDR1 ENHRY, CDR2 SYGVKD. The CDR3: CAIRESTGWQETQYF. CDR3 in DNA: TGTGCCATCAGAGAGTCGACAGGGTGGCAAGAGACCCAGTACTTC.

The chain carries TRBV10-3 and TRBJ2-7; D is perhaps TRBD2 (5 bases). V dropped 4 bases and J dropped 2 bases, with 9 bases sitting between them. CDR1 is ENHRY and CDR2 is SYGVKD in the germline V gene. CDR3 size: 13 residues. This CDR3 is CAISGGFAYEQYF. Here the CDR3 DNA reads TGTGCCATCAGTGGAGGGTTTGCCTACGAGCAGTACTTC.

Details on this clone: A much larger clonotype is one base distant, so this may be a read error. CDR3: CASRYGGGSGETQYF. The CDR3, as DNA: TGTGCCAGCCGCTACGGGGGGGGGTCAGGAGAGACCCAGTACTTC. The genes are TRBV9 and TRBJ2-5; 8 bases are a match to TRBD2. The V gene end was trimmed by 7 bases and the J gene end by 4 bases; junction bases not matched to a gene: 12. Germline V CDR1 and CDR2: SGDLS, YYNGEE. There are 15 residues in the CDR3.

The chain links TRBV2 to TRBJ2-7; D is perhaps TRBD1 (5 bases). The CDR3 loop spans 11 amino acids. Germline V gene data show CDR1 as SNHLY and CDR2 as FYNNEI. Trimming shortened V by 6 bases and J by 3 bases, and 6 bases separated the two germline ends. The DNA for the CDR3 is TGTGCCAGCAGAGGGGACTACGAGCAGTACTTC. The encoded protein is CASRGDYEQYF.

The V gene is TRBV28, the J gene TRBJ1-1; D is uncertain. V lost 8 bases, J lost 2 bases, and 6 bases lay in between. This CDR3 spans 11 amino acids. Germline V gives CDR1 MDHEN, CDR2 SYDVKM. Written as DNA, the CDR3 is TGTGCCAGCGGAGCAAACACTGAAGCTTTCTTT. Amino acid sequence: CASGANTEAFF.

The chain combines TRBV27 with TRBJ1-1; D gene uncertain. The CDR3 runs 14 residues. The germline V gene has CDR1 MNHEY and CDR2 SMNVEV (reference sequence). Trimming took off 5 bases at V and 4 bases at J, with 14 bases between the two ends. In DNA form, the CDR3 reads TGTGCCAGCAGTCTTGGCGGTTTGGTCACTGAAGCTTTCTTT. This sequence encodes CASSLGGLVTEAFF.

The chain joins TRBV15 to TRBJ2-7; tentative D call: TRBD1 (5 bases). This CDR3 is built from 12 residues. Germline CDR1 reads LNHNV; CDR2 reads YYDKDF (reference sequence). The V and J ends lost 9 bases and 4 bases respectively, with 13 bases between them. The CDR3 region is CATGDSSYEQYF. In DNA, the CDR3 is TGTGCCACGGGCGACAGTAGTTACGAGCAGTACTTC.

The V gene is TRBV9, the J gene TRBJ2-3; TRBD2 matches 11 bases. The CDR3 totals 13 residues. Per germline, CDR1 SGDLS and CDR2 YYNGEE. V trimming: 5 bases; J trimming: 4 bases; junction bases outside the gene matches: 0. As DNA, the CDR3 is TGTGCCAGCAGTAGCGGGGGGGCAGATACGCAGTATTTT. The encoded protein is CASSSGGADTQYF.

Only one count was recorded for this clone. The chain has TRBV5-1 and TRBJ1-1; 10 bases map to TRBD1. Germline CDR1 SGHRS, CDR2 YFSETQ. The length of the CDR3 is 14 residues. V was clipped by 7 bases and J by 4 bases; unmatched bases: 7. This CDR3 is CASGLTGGGTEAFF. Here the CDR3 DNA reads TGCGCCAGCGGATTGACAGGGGGCGGCACTGAAGCTTTCTTT.

The CDR3 nucleotides are TGTGCCAGCAGTCTGACAGGGAACGAGCAGTACTTC. It specifies CASSLTGNEQYF. J is TRBJ2-7 and V is TRBV6-5, with 7 bases lining up with TRBD1. Losses at the gene ends were 5 bases for V and 5 bases for J; bases not matched to a gene: 3. The CDR3 spans 12 residues. The germline CDR1 and CDR2 sequences are MNHEY and SVGAGI.